These 21 T cell receptor beta chains share one sample of origin, sequenced in a study of cytomegalovirus exposure and HLA in healthy donors (dated by TCRdb to 2016 to 2017). Library method: the immunoSEQ multiplex PCR assay. A mixture of 60 forward primers for TCR Vbeta segments and 13 reverse primers for TCR Jbeta segments was used in the multiplex PCR. TCRdb's version of the immuneACCESS table is confined to in-frame rearrangements and falls short of the full clone set. An unresolved V gene accounts for under half of the shortfall where checked; the remainder is of unknown origin. This sample comprises around 210,000 clones, roughly 85% of them detected only once. About 0.22% of the sample is in the top ten clones. Sequencing used PBMCs. The receptor source for this set is a girl aged 2 to 9 in good health and CMV-seronegative.

The gene calls are TRBV9 and TRBJ1-2, with D possibly matching TRBD1 (5 bases). This CDR3 is built from 14 residues. The V and J ends lost 4 bases and 0 bases respectively, with 10 bases between them. Germline V lookup: CDR1 SGDLS, CDR2 YYNGEE. The CDR3 loop reads CASSPGGANYGYTF. The CDR3 region has the DNA TGTGCCAGCAGCCCCGGAGGGGCTAACTATGGCTACACCTTC.

The CDR3 spells CASSSPRGTGRSPLHF. The DNA for the CDR3 is TGTGCCAGCAGCTCCCCCCGCGGGACAGGGAGGTCACCCCTCCACTTT. The chain combines TRBV5-4 with TRBJ1-6; TRBD1 agrees at 9 bases. CDR1 and CDR2 (germline): SGHNT, YYREEE (reference sequence). With V trimmed by 3 bases and J by 10 bases, 11 bases remained unmatched. This CDR3 has 16 amino acids.

V usage is TRBV10-3 and J usage is TRBJ2-2; 10 bases are a match to TRBD2. V was clipped by 3 bases and J by 4 bases; unmatched bases: 2. Germline V gene sequence: CDR1 ENHRY, CDR2 SYGVKD. The CDR3 extends over 15 amino acids. CDR3 sequence: CAISDSGRVTGELFF. The CDR3 DNA follows: TGTGCCATCAGTGACAGCGGGAGGGTCACCGGGGAGCTGTTTTTT.

The chain couples TRBV30 to TRBJ1-1; no clear D gene. Trimming took 8 bases from V and 4 from J, leaving 17 bases between them. Germline V gene sequence: CDR1 GTSNPN, CDR2 SVGIG (reference sequence). This CDR3 comprises 13 residues. Here the CDR3 DNA reads TGTGCCGGTAAACAGTGGCGGGTCACTGAAGCTTTCTTT. Protein product: CAGKQWRVTEAFF.

The chain recombines TRBV2 with TRBJ2-2; 7 bases align to TRBD2. The CDR3 is 15 residues long. The V gene end was trimmed by 0 bases and the J gene end by 7 bases; junction bases not matched to a gene: 5. Looked up from germline, CDR1 is SNHLY and CDR2 is FYNNEI. The CDR3 loop is CASSEAGGPSGELFF. CDR3 coding DNA: TGTGCCAGCAGTGAAGCGGGAGGGCCGAGCGGGGAGCTGTTTTTT.

The chain joins TRBV7-2 to TRBJ2-5; 12 bases line up with TRBD2. The DNA end lines up better with TRBJ2-7; the J call may be wrong. CDR3 length: 15 amino acids. From germline, CDR1 is SGHTA and CDR2 FQGNSA. DNA of the CDR3: TGTGCCAGCAGCTTAAGGCTAGCGGGAGGGAACGAGCAGTACTTC. Translated, it gives CASSLRLAGGNEQYF.

The chain combines TRBV6-1 with TRBJ1-2, with D unclear. Trimming took 5 bases from V and 3 from J, leaving 13 bases between them. This CDR3 is built from 14 residues. Germline CDR1 is MNHNS and CDR2 is SASEGT. The DNA for the CDR3 is TGTGCCAGCAGTAAAGAGACACATTACTATGGCTACACCTTC. Translated: CASSKETHYYGYTF.

This clone was detected only once. V and J are TRBV10-3 and TRBJ2-3; D remains unclear. Trimming took 4 bases from V and 3 from J, leaving 2 bases between them. Germline V gene data show CDR1 as ENHRY and CDR2 as SYGVKD. The length of the CDR3 is 11 residues. DNA of the CDR3: TGTGCCATCAGTGCAACAGATACGCAGTATTTT. This sequence encodes CAISATDTQYF.

This clone has only one observation. The chain is built from TRBV20-1 and TRBJ2-5; maybe TRBD2 (6 bases). Trimming stripped 5 bases from V and 8 bases from J, with 12 bases between. There are 11 residues in the CDR3. Per germline, CDR1 DFQATT and CDR2 SNEGSKA (reference sequence). In DNA, the CDR3 is TGCAGTGCTTGGACTAAATTAACCCAGTACTTC. Encoded protein: CSAWTKLTQYF.

J is TRBJ1-2 and V is TRBV29-1; D remains ambiguous. V dropped 3 bases and J dropped 7 bases, with 9 bases sitting between them. The V gene's germline CDR1 is SQVTM and CDR2 ANQGSEA. The CDR3 is made up of 11 amino acids. In DNA form, the CDR3 reads TGCAGCGTTGATCTGGCGGTTGGCTACACCTTC. Protein sequence: CSVDLAVGYTF.

The chain joins TRBV27 to TRBJ2-1, with D possibly being TRBD1 (5 bases). The CDR3 loop spans 12 amino acids. Germline CDR1 MNHEY, CDR2 SMNVEV (reference sequence). V was pared by 7 bases and J by 9 bases, with 13 bases between. CDR3 in DNA: TGTGCCAGCACCTCCCGACAGTTTGAGCAGTTCTTC. It codes for CASTSRQFEQFF.

This clone was seen once. This chain connects TRBV7-8 to TRBJ2-7, with TRBD1 matching over 9 bases. V lost 6 bases and J lost 0; bases outside the gene matches: 6. Germline values: CDR1 SGHVS, CDR2 FQNEAQ. The CDR3 sequence is 15 residues long. CDR3: CASRPDRGTSYEQYF. In DNA, the CDR3 is TGTGCCAGCAGACCCGACAGGGGGACCTCCTACGAGCAGTACTTC.

The gene calls are TRBV11-3 and TRBJ2-1; the match to TRBD1 covers 7 bases. Germline V gene lookup returns CDR1 SGHNT and CDR2 YENEEA. The ends lost 2 bases at V and 2 bases at J; junction bases unmatched: 6. CDR3 length: 16 residues. In DNA form, the CDR3 reads TGTGCCAGCAGCTTATACCCAGGGGGTCCCTACAATGAGCAGTTCTTC. This gives the protein CASSLYPGGPYNEQFF.

The rearrangement uses TRBV27 and TRBJ1-2, with D tentatively TRBD1 (6 bases). Germline CDR1 reads MNHEY; CDR2 reads SMNVEV (reference sequence). V lost 2 bases, J lost 3 bases, and 19 bases lay in between. The CDR3 has 17 residues. The CDR3 is CASSLRTGTRGYYGYTF. CDR3 DNA sequence: TGTGCCAGCAGTTTACGAACAGGGACCCGGGGATACTATGGCTACACCTTC.

The V and J genes are TRBV27 and TRBJ1-2; 9 positions agree with TRBD1. Trimming removed 0 bases from V and 4 bases from J; junction bases left unmatched: 6. The CDR3 sequence is 16 residues long. CDR1 MNHEY and CDR2 SMNVEV come from the germline V gene (reference sequence). CDR3 nucleotide sequence: TGTGCCAGCAGTTTATCCTTCGGGACAGGGACCTATGGCTACACCTTC. Its translation is CASSLSFGTGTYGYTF.

The genes are TRBV30 and TRBJ1-1; D is unclear. Germline values: CDR1 GTSNPN, CDR2 SVGIG (reference sequence). The CDR3 consists of 12 residues. Trimming removed 0 bases at V and 1 base at J, with 3 bases between. For the CDR3, the DNA is TGTGCCTGGAGTGTCGGGAACACTGAAGCTTTCTTT. Translated, it gives CAWSVGNTEAFF.

The rearrangement uses TRBV5-4 and TRBJ2-1; 14 bases agree with TRBD2. CDR3 length equals 15 residues. CDR1 and CDR2 from the germline V gene are SGHNT and YYREEE (reference sequence). The V gene end was trimmed by 4 bases and the J gene end by 6 bases; junction bases not matched to a gene: 3. The CDR3 region has the DNA TGTGCCAGCAGCCCCGGGACTAGCGGGAGCAATGAGCAGTTCTTC. Protein product: CASSPGTSGSNEQFF.

The V call is TRBV5-6, the J call TRBJ2-3; the match to TRBD2 covers 10 bases. The CDR3 extends over 14 amino acids. The V and J ends lost 4 bases and 11 bases, in that order; junction bases with no gene match: 10. Looked up from germline, CDR1 is SGHDT and CDR2 is YYEEEE. The CDR3 DNA sequence: TGTGCCAGCAGCATAGCGGGGGGTATACACCAGCAGTATTTT. This translates into CASSIAGGIHQQYF.

A few counts support this clone. V usage is TRBV7-8 and J usage is TRBJ2-7; TRBD2 might be the D (6 bases). This CDR3 is 15 amino acids long. The germline gives CDR1 SGHVS, CDR2 FQNEAQ. Between the trimmed V and J ends, which lost 6 bases and 6 bases, there was a span of 21 bases. CDR3 DNA sequence: TGTGCCAGCAGTAACGCCGGGCGGGGTTACAGCGAGCAGTACTTC. As protein: CASSNAGRGYSEQYF.

The chain couples TRBV15 to TRBJ2-7, with 10 bases aligning to TRBD1. Germline loops: CDR1 LNHNV, CDR2 YYDKDF (reference sequence). V shed 5 bases, J shed 5 bases, and the junction held 6 bases outside the gene matches. The CDR3 runs to 14 residues. The CDR3 DNA sequence: TGTGCCACCAGCTCTCGGGACAGGGGCAACGAGCAGTACTTC. This sequence encodes CATSSRDRGNEQYF. Supplemented by reference TRBV15 and TRBJ2-7, the full variable domain reads DAMVIQNPRYQVTQFGKPVTLSCSQTLNHNVMYWYQQKSSQAPKLLFHYYDKDFNNEADTPDNFQSRRPNTSFCFLDIRSPGLGDTAMYLCATSSRDRGNEQYFGPGTRLTVT.

The chain combines TRBV5-8 with TRBJ1-5; D is undetermined. Germline CDR1 and CDR2: SGHTS and YDEGEE. Trimming removed 4 bases at V and 8 bases at J, with 7 bases between. CDR3 length: 11 residues. The CDR3 DNA follows: TGTGCCAGCAGCACAAATGAGCCCCAGCATTTT. Translating gives CASSTNEPQHF.